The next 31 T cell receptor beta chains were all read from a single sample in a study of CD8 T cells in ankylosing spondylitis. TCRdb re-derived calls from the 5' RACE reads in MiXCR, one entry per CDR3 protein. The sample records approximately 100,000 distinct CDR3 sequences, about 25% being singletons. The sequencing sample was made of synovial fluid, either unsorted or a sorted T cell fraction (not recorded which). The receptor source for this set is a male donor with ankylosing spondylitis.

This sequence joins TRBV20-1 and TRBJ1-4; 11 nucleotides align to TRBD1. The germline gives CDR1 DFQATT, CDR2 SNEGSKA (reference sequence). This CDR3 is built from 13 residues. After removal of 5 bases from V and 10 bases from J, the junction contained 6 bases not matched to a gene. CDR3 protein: CSAERTGGAKLFF. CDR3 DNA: TGCAGTGCTGAGAGGACAGGGGGCGCAAAACTGTTTTTT.

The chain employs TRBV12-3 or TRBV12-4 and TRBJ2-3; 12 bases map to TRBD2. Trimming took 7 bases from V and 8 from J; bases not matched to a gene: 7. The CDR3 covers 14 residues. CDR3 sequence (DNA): TGTGCCAGCACCTGGACTAGCGGGAAGGGTACGCAGTATTTT. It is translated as CASTWTSGKGTQYF.

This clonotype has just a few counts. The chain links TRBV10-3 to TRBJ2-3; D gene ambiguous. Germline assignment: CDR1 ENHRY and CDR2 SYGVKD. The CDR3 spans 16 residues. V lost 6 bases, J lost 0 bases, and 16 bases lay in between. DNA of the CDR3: TGTGCCATCAGAGACGGACGGACCCTAAGCACAGATACGCAGTATTTT. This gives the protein CAIRDGRTLSTDTQYF.

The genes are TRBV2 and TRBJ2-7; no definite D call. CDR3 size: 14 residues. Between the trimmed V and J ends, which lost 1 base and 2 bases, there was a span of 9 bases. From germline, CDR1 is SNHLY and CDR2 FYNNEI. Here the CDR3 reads CASSEGQAPYEQYF. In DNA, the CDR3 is TGTGCCAGCAGTGAAGGGCAGGCCCCCTACGAGCAGTACTTC.

Written as DNA, the CDR3 is TGCGCCAGCAGCTGGGCCGGGTATAGCACTGAAGCTTTCTTT. Its translation is CASSWAGYSTEAFF. V usage is TRBV5-1 and J usage is TRBJ1-1; the D is unclear. Germline CDR1 is SGHRS and CDR2 is YFSETQ. The CDR3 is 14 amino acids. V was shortened by 3 bases and J by 4 bases, with 13 bases between the two germline ends.

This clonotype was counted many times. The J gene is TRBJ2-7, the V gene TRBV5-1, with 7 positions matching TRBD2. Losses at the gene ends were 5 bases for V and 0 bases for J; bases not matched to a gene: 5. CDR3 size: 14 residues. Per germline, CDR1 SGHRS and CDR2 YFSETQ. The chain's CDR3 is CASSLGGFSYEQYF. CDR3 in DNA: TGCGCCAGCAGTCTGGGGGGGTTCTCCTACGAGCAGTACTTC.

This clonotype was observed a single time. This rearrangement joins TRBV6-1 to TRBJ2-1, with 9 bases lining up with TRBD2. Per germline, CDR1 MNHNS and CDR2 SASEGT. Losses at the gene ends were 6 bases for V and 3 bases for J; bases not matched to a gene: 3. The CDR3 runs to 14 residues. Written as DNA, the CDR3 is TGTGCCAGCAGACCTAGCGGGGTCTACAATGAGCAGTTCTTC. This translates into CASRPSGVYNEQFF.

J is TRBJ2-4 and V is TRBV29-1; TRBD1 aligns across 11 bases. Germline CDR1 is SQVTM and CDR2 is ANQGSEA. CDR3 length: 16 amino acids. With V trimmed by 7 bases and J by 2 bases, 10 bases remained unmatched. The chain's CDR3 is CSAAEGQGGSKNIQYF. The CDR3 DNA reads TGCAGCGCCGCTGAGGGACAGGGGGGGTCCAAAAACATTCAGTACTTC. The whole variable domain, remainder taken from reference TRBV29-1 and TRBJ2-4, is SAVISQKPSRDICQRGTSLTIQCQVDSQVTMMFWYRQQPGQSLTLIATANQGSEATYESGFVIDKFPISRPNLTFSTLTVSNMSPEDSSIYLCSAAEGQGGSKNIQYFGAGTRLSVL.

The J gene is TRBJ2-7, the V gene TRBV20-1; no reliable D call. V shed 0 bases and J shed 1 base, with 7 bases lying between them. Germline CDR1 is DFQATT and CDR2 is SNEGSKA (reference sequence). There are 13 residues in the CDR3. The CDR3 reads CSAREGYSYEQYF. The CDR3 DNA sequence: TGCAGTGCTAGAGAGGGTTATTCCTACGAGCAGTACTTC.

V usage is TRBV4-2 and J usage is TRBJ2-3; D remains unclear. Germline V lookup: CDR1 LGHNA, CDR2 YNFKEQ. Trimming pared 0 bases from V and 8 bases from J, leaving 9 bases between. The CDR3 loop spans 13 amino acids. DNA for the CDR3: TGTGCCAGCAGCCAAGATTTAAAGGGTACGCAGTATTTT. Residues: CASSQDLKGTQYF.

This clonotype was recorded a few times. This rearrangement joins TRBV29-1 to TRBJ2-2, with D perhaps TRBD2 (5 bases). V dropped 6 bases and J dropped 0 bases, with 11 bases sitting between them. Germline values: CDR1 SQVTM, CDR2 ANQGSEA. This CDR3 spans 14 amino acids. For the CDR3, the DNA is TGCAGCGTCGGACGGGGATCGAACACCGGGGAGCTGTTTTTT. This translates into CSVGRGSNTGELFF.

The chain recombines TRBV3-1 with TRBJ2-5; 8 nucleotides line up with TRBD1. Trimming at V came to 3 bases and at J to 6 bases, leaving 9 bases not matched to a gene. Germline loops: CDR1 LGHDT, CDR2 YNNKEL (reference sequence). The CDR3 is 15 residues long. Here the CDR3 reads CASSHLQGAIKTQYF. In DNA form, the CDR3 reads TGTGCCAGCAGCCATTTGCAGGGGGCGATTAAGACCCAGTACTTC.

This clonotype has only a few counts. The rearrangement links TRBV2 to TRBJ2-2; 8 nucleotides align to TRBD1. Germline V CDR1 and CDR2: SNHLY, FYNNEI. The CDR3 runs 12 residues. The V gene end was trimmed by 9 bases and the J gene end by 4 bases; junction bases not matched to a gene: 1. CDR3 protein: CARTGATGELFF. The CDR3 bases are TGTGCCAGGACAGGGGCCACCGGGGAGCTGTTTTTT.

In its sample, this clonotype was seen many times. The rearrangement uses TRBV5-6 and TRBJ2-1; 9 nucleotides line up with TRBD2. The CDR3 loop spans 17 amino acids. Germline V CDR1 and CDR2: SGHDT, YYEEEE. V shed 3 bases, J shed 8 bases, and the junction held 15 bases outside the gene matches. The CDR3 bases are TGTGCCAGCAGCTCTGGACTAGCGCACGAGCTATCGGATGAGCAGTTCTTC. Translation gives CASSSGLAHELSDEQFF. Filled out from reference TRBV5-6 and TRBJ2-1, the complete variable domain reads DAGVTQSPTHLIKTRGQQVTLRCSPKSGHDTVSWYQQALGQGPQFIFQYYEEEERQRGNFPDRFSGHQFPNYSSELNVNALLLGDSALYLCASSSGLAHELSDEQFFGPGTRLTVL.

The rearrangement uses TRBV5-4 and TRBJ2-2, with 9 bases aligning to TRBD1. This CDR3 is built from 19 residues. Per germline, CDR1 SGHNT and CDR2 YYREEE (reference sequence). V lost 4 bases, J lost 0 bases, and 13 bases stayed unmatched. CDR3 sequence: CASSLDRGRFGPNTGELFF. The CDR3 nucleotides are TGTGCCAGCAGCCTGGACAGGGGCCGCTTTGGACCGAACACCGGGGAGCTGTTTTTT.

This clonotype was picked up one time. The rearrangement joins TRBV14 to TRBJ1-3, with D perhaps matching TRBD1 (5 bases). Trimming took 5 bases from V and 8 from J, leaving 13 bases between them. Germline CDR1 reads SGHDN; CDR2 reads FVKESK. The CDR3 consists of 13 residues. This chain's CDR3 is CASSEGMVDTIYF. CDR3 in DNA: TGTGCCAGCAGCGAGGGGATGGTTGACACCATATATTTT.

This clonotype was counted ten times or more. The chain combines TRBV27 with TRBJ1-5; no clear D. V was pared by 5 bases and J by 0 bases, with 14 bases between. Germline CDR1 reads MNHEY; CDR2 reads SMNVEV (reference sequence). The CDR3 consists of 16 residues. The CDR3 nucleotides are TGTGCCAGCAGTCGGTGGGCCGCTTATAGCAATCAGCCCCAGCATTTT. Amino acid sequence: CASSRWAAYSNQPQHF.

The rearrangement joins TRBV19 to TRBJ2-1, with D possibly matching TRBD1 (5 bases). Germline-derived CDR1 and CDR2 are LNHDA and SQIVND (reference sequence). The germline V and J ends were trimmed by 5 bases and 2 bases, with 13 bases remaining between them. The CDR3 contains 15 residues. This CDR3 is CASSLRVGTYNEQFF. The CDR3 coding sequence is TGTGCCAGTAGTCTCAGGGTGGGAACCTACAATGAGCAGTTCTTC.

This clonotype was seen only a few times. The CDR3 bases are TGCGCGGTTCTGCGCTCTGGAAACACCATATATTTT. Residues: CAVLRSGNTIYF. The chain employs TRBV20-1 and TRBJ1-3; D is undetermined. The CDR3 extends over 12 amino acids. Germline V gene data show CDR1 as DFQATT and CDR2 as SNEGSKA (reference sequence).

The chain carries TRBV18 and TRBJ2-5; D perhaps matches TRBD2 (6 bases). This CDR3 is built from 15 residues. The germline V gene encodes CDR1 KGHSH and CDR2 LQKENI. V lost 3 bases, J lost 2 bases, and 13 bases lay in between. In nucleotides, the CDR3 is TGTGCCAGCTCACCCCGAGGGACTCAACAAGAGACCCAGTACTTC. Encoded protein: CASSPRGTQQETQYF.

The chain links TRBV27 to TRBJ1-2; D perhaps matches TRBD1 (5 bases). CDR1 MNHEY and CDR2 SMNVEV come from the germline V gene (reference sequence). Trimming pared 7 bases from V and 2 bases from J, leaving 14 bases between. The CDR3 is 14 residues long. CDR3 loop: CASKRGGENYGYTF. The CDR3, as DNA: TGTGCCAGCAAGAGGGGAGGAGAAAACTATGGCTACACCTTC.

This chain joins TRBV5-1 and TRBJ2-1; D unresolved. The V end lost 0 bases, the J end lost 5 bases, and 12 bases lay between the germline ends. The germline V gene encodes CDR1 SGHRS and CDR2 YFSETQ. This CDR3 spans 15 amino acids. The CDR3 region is CASSLGTYVDNEQFF. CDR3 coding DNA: TGCGCCAGCAGCTTGGGCACGTATGTAGACAATGAGCAGTTCTTC.

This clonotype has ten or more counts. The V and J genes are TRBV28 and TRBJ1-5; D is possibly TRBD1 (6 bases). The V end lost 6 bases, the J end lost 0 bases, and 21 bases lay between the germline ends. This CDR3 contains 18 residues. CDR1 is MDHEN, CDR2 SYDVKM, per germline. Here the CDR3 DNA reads TGTGCCAGCAGCCCCATACAGGGTCCCAGTTATAGCAATCAGCCCCAGCATTTT. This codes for CASSPIQGPSYSNQPQHF.

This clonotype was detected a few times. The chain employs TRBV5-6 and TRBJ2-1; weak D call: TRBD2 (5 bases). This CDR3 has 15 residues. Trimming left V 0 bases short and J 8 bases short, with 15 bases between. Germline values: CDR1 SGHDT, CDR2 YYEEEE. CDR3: CASSLGGQIRDEQFF. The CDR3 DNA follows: TGTGCCAGCAGCTTGGGCGGGCAAATACGCGATGAGCAGTTCTTC.

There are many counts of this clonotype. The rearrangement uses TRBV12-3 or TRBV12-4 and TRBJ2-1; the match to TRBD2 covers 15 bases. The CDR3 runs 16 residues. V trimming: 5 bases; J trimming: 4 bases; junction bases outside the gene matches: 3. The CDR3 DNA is TGTGCCAGCAGTGGGACTAGCGGGAGGACTTACAATGAGCAGTTCTTC. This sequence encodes CASSGTSGRTYNEQFF.

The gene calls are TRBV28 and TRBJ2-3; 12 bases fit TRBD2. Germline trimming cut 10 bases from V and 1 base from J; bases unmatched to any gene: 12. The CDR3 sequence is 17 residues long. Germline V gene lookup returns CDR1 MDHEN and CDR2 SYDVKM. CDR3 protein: CATALAGGRRGTDTQYF. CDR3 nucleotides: TGTGCCACCGCACTAGCGGGAGGTCGTAGGGGCACAGATACGCAGTATTTT.

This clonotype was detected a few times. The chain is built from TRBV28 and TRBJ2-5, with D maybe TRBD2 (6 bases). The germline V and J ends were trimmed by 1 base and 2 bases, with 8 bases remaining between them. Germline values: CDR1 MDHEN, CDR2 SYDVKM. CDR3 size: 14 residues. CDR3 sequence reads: CASSLSGGQETQYF. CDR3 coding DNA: TGTGCCAGCAGTTTATCCGGGGGTCAAGAGACCCAGTACTTC.

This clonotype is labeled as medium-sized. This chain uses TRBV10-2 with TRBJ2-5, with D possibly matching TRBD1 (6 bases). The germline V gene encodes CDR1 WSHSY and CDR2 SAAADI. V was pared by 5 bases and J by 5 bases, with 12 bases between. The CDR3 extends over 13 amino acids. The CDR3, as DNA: TGCGCCAGCAGTTGGGGGCTAAGTGAGACCCAGTACTTC. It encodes CASSWGLSETQYF.

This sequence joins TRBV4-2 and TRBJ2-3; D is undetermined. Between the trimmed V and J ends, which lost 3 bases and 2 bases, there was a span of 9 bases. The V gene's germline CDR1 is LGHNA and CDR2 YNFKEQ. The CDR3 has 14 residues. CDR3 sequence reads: CASSQGYPTDTQYF. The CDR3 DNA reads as TGTGCCAGCAGCCAGGGCTATCCCACAGATACGCAGTATTTT.

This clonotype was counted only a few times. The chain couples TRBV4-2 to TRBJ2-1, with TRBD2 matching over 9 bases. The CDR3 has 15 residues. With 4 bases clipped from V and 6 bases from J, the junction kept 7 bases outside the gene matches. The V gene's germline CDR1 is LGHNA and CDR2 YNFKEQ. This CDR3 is CASSLGGREINEQFF. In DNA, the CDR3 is TGTGCCAGCAGCCTCGGCGGGAGGGAAATCAATGAGCAGTTCTTC.

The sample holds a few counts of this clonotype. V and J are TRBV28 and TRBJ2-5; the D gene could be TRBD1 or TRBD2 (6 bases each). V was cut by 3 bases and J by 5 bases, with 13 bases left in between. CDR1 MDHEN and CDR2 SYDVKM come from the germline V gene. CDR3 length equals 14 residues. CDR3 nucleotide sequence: TGTGCCAGCAGTTTCCAGGGGAGGATTGAGACCCAGTACTTC. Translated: CASSFQGRIETQYF. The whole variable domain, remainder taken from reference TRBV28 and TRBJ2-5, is DVKVTQSSRYLVKRTGEKVFLECVQDMDHENMFWYRQDPGLGLRLIYFSYDVKMKEKGDIPEGYSVSREKKERFSLILESASTNQTSMYLCASSFQGRIETQYFGPGTRLLVL.